This T cell receptor beta chain was sequenced in a study of OX40 agonist ivuxolimab in advanced cancers. V gave up 4 bases and J gave up 4 bases; unmatched junction bases: 10. This CDR3 comprises 16 residues. In germline, CDR1 is SGHAT, CDR2 FQDESV (reference sequence). Only in-frame clones appear in the TCRdb table, and some are missing; sequencing was by immunoSEQ multiplex PCR. Of 50,000 to 65,000 clones in the sample, approximately 88% were seen once. The sequenced sample was CD4+ or CD8+ T cells sorted from blood, obtained in a trial of the OX40 agonist ivuxolimab. This sequence joins TRBV11-1 and TRBJ2-1, with TRBD1 matching over 7 bases. This clonotype originated in an adult with an advanced solid tumor such as melanoma, head and neck, liver or kidney cancer. CDR3 DNA sequence: TGTGCCAGCAGCTCGACCGGGACAGTAAATTACAATGAGCAGTTCTTC. The encoded protein is CASSSTGTVNYNEQFF.